This T cell receptor (beta chain) is from a study of blood T cell repertoires in COVID-19. Sequencing used immunoSEQ multiplex PCR; TCRdb keeps in-frame clones, though not all of them. The data hold hundreds of thousands of clones, with around 90% observed a single time. V lost 10 bases to trimming and J lost 3 bases; unmatched junction nucleotides: 7. The CDR3 is made up of 13 amino acids. Germline V CDR1 and CDR2: SGHRS, YFSETQ. The chain is built from TRBV5-1 and TRBJ2-7; the match to TRBD1 covers 10 bases. The sequence was obtained from a woman between 50 and 59 years old who had recovered from COVID-19. The sequencing input was peripheral blood. In DNA form, the CDR3 reads TGCGCCGGCGCCCGGGACAGGGGCTACGAGCAGTACTTC. Its translation is CAGARDRGYEQYF. The whole variable domain, remainder taken from reference TRBV5-1 and TRBJ2-7, is KAGVTQTPRYLIKTRGQQVTLSCSPISGHRSVSWYQQTPGQGLQFLFEYFSETQRNKGNFPGRFSGRQFSNSRSEMNVSTLELGDSALYLCAGARDRGYEQYFGPGTRLTVT.